These 10 T cell receptor beta chains came from one sample sequenced in a study of T-cell memory formation after mild COVID-19. Using its own MiXCR run on the 5' RACE reads, TCRdb lists one record per CDR3 protein. This sample has 250,000 or so distinct CDR3 sequences, with roughly 18% found just once. Sequenced input: PBMCs or a T cell subset sorted from them (not recorded which). The receptors originated from a man younger than 35 who had mild COVID-19 (a few samples of this study predate the infection). Cell type and time point are not known.

Ten or more counts support this clonotype. The genes are TRBV6-5 and TRBJ2-5; D is undetermined. The CDR3 has 11 residues. The V and J ends lost 0 bases and 5 bases respectively, with 1 base between them. CDR1 and CDR2 (germline): MNHEY, SVGAGI. CDR3 residues: CASSYSETQYF. In nucleotides, the CDR3 is TGTGCCAGCAGTTACTCGGAGACCCAGTACTTC.

This clonotype turned up a few times. V and J are TRBV28 and TRBJ1-1; unclear D gene. CDR1 and CDR2 (germline): MDHEN, SYDVKM. V was shortened by 6 bases and J by 5 bases, with 7 bases between the two germline ends. The CDR3 spans 11 residues. The CDR3 reads CASRMETEAFF. The CDR3 region has the DNA TGTGCCAGCAGAATGGAGACTGAAGCTTTCTTT.

There are many counts of this clonotype. The V gene is TRBV4-3, the J gene TRBJ2-6; no definite D call. In germline, CDR1 is LGHNA, CDR2 YSLEER. V dropped 0 bases and J dropped 0 bases, with 12 bases sitting between them. This CDR3 is 18 amino acids long. CDR3 residues: CASSQDRAFGSGANVLTF. CDR3 coding DNA: TGCGCCAGCAGCCAAGATCGTGCATTCGGCTCTGGGGCCAACGTCCTGACTTTC.

In this sample, this clonotype turned up a few times. V and J are TRBV28 and TRBJ2-3; D uncertain. V gave up 5 bases and J gave up 6 bases, with 15 bases separating them. Germline lookup yields CDR1 MDHEN and CDR2 SYDVKM. The CDR3 contains 14 residues. CDR3 DNA sequence: TGTGCCAGCAGTAAGCTGTCCGAGACGGATACGCAGTATTTT. It codes for CASSKLSETDTQYF.

V gene TRBV7-9 combines with J gene TRBJ2-1; no firm D call. The CDR3 length is 15 residues. Trimming left V 2 bases short and J 6 bases short, with 14 bases between. Germline CDR1 is SEHNR and CDR2 is FQNEAQ (reference sequence). CDR3 nucleotide sequence: TGTGCCAGCAGCTTACAGGAAGGGCTTCGCAATGAGCAGTTCTTC. This sequence encodes CASSLQEGLRNEQFF.

This clonotype was counted once. The chain joins TRBV7-2 to TRBJ2-7; 7 positions agree with TRBD1. Germline V gene lookup returns CDR1 SGHTA and CDR2 FQGNSA. CDR3 length: 15 amino acids. J gave up 6 bases and V 5 bases, and 13 bases lay outside the gene matches. CDR3 DNA sequence: TGTGCCAGCAGCCGAACCACCGGTACAGGGGCCGAGCAGTACGTC. Translation gives CASSRTTGTGAEQYV.

The sample holds a few counts of this clonotype. The V gene is TRBV6-1, the J gene TRBJ2-2, with D perhaps being TRBD1 or TRBD2 (6 bases each). V was shortened by 3 bases and J by 6 bases, with 14 bases between the two germline ends. The CDR3 runs to 15 residues. The germline CDR1 and CDR2 sequences are MNHNS and SASEGT. CDR3 sequence reads: CASSEPIGGAGELFF. The CDR3 nucleotides are TGTGCCAGCAGTGAGCCGATCGGGGGCGCCGGGGAGCTGTTTTTT.

The rearrangement links TRBV10-3 to TRBJ2-7; 8 bases match TRBD1. With 2 bases clipped from V and 2 bases from J, the junction kept 8 bases outside the gene matches. In germline, CDR1 is ENHRY, CDR2 SYGVKD. CDR3 length equals 16 residues. The CDR3 bases are TGTGCCATCAGTGAGGACAGGGGATTCGAGGCCTACGAGCAGTACTTC. This encodes CAISEDRGFEAYEQYF.

This clonotype was counted a few times. This chain connects TRBV5-4 to TRBJ2-5; 7 bases are a match to TRBD1. Trimming took 2 bases from V and 5 from J; bases not matched to a gene: 6. In germline, CDR1 is SGHNT, CDR2 YYREEE (reference sequence). This CDR3 is 14 amino acids long. The CDR3 DNA reads as TGTGCCAGCAGCTTACAGGGGCGCGGGGAGACCCAGTACTTC. Its translation is CASSLQGRGETQYF.

V and J are TRBV21-1 and TRBJ1-1. TRBV21-1 is tagged as a pseudogene. This CDR3 spans 19 amino acids. The CDR3: CASSKFFVWGLMENTEAFF. The CDR3, as DNA: TGTGCCAGCAGCAAATTTTTTGTTTGGGGACTCATGGAGAACACTGAAGCTTTCTTT.